This note documents a single T cell receptor beta chain sequence. Its antigen remains unknown. This sample stems from a study of CD8 T cells in Susac syndrome. Overall study findings and caveats: In total CD8+ repertoires, around 17 Susac-specific public clones were detected, and CD8+ TEMRA repertoires contained five.

V was trimmed by 2 bases and J by 0 bases, leaving 4 bases between them. The CDR3 length is 12 residues. Germline values: CDR1 GTSNPN, CDR2 SVGIG (reference sequence). Random hexamers were used to reverse transcribe 0.5 to 1 ug of RNA. Using its own MiXCR run on the immunoSEQ multiplex PCR reads, TCRdb lists one record per CDR3 protein. The repertoire consists of 75,000 or so distinct CDR3 sequences, with around 94% occurring once and the leading ten covering roughly 0.97%. Sequencing of TCR beta was performed on blood CD8+ and CD4+ T cells. The diagnostic criteria were recently defined, and patients with Susac syndrome met them for definite or probable disease.

The V and J genes are TRBV30 and TRBJ1-1, with D hard to call. The receptor was derived from a human donor with Susac syndrome. Sequencing was performed on CD8+ T cells from PBMCs. The CDR3 coding sequence is TGTGCCTGGAGTCTTATGAACACTGAAGCTTTCTTT. Protein product: CAWSLMNTEAFF.